Each of the 13 T cell receptor beta chains below was sequenced from the same sample in a study of blood T cell repertoires in COVID-19. The method was immunoSEQ multiplex PCR; TCRdb's version includes in-frame clones alone and lacks a portion of them. Here the sample spans about 55,000 clones, roughly 87% being singletons. What was sequenced was peripheral blood. These receptors all come from a human donor with active COVID-19. The donor label of this sample is uncertain.

The chain joins TRBV7-9 to TRBJ2-3; 10 nucleotides agree with TRBD2. This CDR3 is 16 amino acids long. The germline gives CDR1 SEHNR, CDR2 FQNEAQ (reference sequence). The J segment lost 2 bases and the V segment lost 1 base, leaving 3 bases of the junction unmatched. CDR3 protein: CASSLGLAGATDTQYF. In DNA, the CDR3 is TGTGCCAGCAGCTTAGGGCTAGCGGGGGCCACAGATACGCAGTATTTT.

The chain combines TRBV14 with TRBJ1-3; 7 bases align to TRBD1. The CDR3 extends over 14 amino acids. Per the germline V gene, CDR1 is SGHDN and CDR2 is FVKESK. With 1 base clipped from V and 7 bases from J, the junction kept 4 bases outside the gene matches. The CDR3 loop is CASSQVGGWNTIYF. CDR3 coding DNA: TGTGCCAGCAGCCAAGTAGGGGGCTGGAACACCATATATTTT.

The V and J genes are TRBV5-1 and TRBJ1-1; a weak D match, TRBD1 (6 bases). The CDR3 runs to 16 residues. V was clipped by 0 bases and J by 1 base, with 13 bases between them. Germline V gene lookup returns CDR1 SGHRS and CDR2 YFSETQ. The CDR3 loop is CASSLDSMGQNTEAFF. As DNA, the CDR3 is TGCGCCAGCAGCTTGGATTCAATGGGACAGAACACTGAAGCTTTCTTT.

The CDR3 bases are TGTGCCACCAGTGATTCCTACAGGGTTAGGGATGAGCAGTTCTTC. Translated: CATSDSYRVRDEQFF. V gene TRBV24-1 combines with J gene TRBJ2-1; tentatively, D is TRBD1 (6 bases). The CDR3 extends over 15 amino acids. The V end was cut by 2 bases, the J end by 8 bases, with 15 bases between. The germline V gene has CDR1 KGHDR and CDR2 SFDVKD.

V usage is TRBV7-3 and J usage is TRBJ1-1; D perhaps matches TRBD1 (5 bases). V dropped 0 bases and J dropped 0 bases, with 8 bases sitting between them. Germline V CDR1 and CDR2: SGHTA, FQGTGA. The CDR3 has 15 residues. The CDR3 nucleotides read TGTGCCAGCAGCTTAACCGCAGGGATGAACACTGAAGCTTTCTTT. Its protein is CASSLTAGMNTEAFF. The whole variable domain, filled in from reference TRBV7-3 and TRBJ1-1, reads GAGVSQTPSNKVTEKGKYVELRCDPISGHTALYWYRQSLGQGPEFLIYFQGTGAADDSGLPNDRFFAVRPEGSVSTLKIQRTERGDSAVYLCASSLTAGMNTEAFFGQGTRLTVV.

V and J are TRBV18 and TRBJ1-5; the D gene is possibly TRBD1 (5 bases). Germline V gene sequence: CDR1 KGHSH, CDR2 LQKENI. V gave up 1 base and J gave up 2 bases, with 18 bases separating them. The CDR3 spans 18 residues. DNA of the CDR3: TGTGCCAGCTCACCACGCCGCCAGGGCCCGGTCGGCAATCAGCCCCAGCATTTT. Protein: CASSPRRQGPVGNQPQHF.

The genes are TRBV4-3 and TRBJ1-2; D uncertain. The germline V and J ends were trimmed by 0 bases and 4 bases, with 18 bases remaining between them. This CDR3 has 17 residues. Germline V gene lookup returns CDR1 LGHNA and CDR2 YSLEER. The CDR3 loop reads CASSQEPRSGIIYGYTF. The DNA of the CDR3 is TGCGCCAGCAGCCAAGAACCAAGAAGCGGGATCATCTATGGCTACACCTTC.

The chain employs TRBV15 and TRBJ2-5; 8 bases agree with TRBD2. The CDR3 is made up of 14 amino acids. V gave up 9 bases and J gave up 5 bases; unmatched junction bases: 11. The V gene's germline CDR1 is LNHNV and CDR2 YYDKDF (reference sequence). In DNA, the CDR3 is TGTGCCACGCGTAGCGGCGGGGGGTTTGAGACCCAGTACTTC. Its protein product is CATRSGGGFETQYF.

The chain has TRBV21-1 and TRBJ2-5; no check of the table's D call, TRBD1, against the DNA was made. TRBV21-1 counts as a pseudogene. This CDR3 has 15 amino acids. CDR3 sequence (DNA): TGTGCCAGCAGCAAAGAGACAGGGGGCGGAGAGACCCAGTACTTC. Its translation: CASSKETGGGETQYF.

The chain has TRBV4-3 and TRBJ2-1; 7 bases match TRBD1. Trimming took 2 bases from V and 7 from J; bases not matched to a gene: 11. The CDR3 loop spans 16 amino acids. CDR1 is LGHNA and CDR2 is YSLEER in the germline V gene. CDR3 in amino acids: CASSQHLDRAGNEQFF. CDR3 in DNA: TGCGCCAGCAGCCAACACTTAGACAGGGCAGGGAATGAGCAGTTCTTC.

CDR3 region: CASSLSGGAELFF. In nucleotides, the CDR3 is TGTGCCAGCAGCTTATCGGGGGGCGCGGAACTGTTTTTT. V usage is TRBV7-3 and J usage is TRBJ1-4; D possibly corresponds to TRBD1 (6 bases). The CDR3 totals 13 residues. Trimming took off 2 bases at V and 12 bases at J, with 13 bases between the two ends. The germline CDR1 and CDR2 sequences are SGHTA and FQGTGA. Full variable domain (remainder filled in from reference TRBV7-3 and TRBJ1-4): GAGVSQTPSNKVTEKGKYVELRCDPISGHTALYWYRQSLGQGPEFLIYFQGTGAADDSGLPNDRFFAVRPEGSVSTLKIQRTERGDSAVYLCASSLSGGAELFFGSGTQLSVL.

The chain combines TRBV25-1 with TRBJ1-4, with a weak D call TRBD1 (6 bases). In germline, CDR1 is MGHDK, CDR2 SYGVNS. The V end was cut by 6 bases, the J end by 8 bases, with 19 bases between. The CDR3 consists of 15 residues. CDR3 amino acids: CASSILTGPREKLFF. The CDR3 coding sequence is TGTGCCAGCAGCATCCTGACAGGCCCCCGGGAAAAACTGTTTTTT.

This clone turned up a few times. The V and J genes are TRBV3-1 (or the pseudogene TRBV3-2) and TRBJ1-5; D possibly corresponds to TRBD1 (5 bases). This CDR3 is 15 amino acids long. The germline V gene encodes CDR1 LGHDT and CDR2 YNNKEL (reference sequence). The V end was cut by 1 base, the J end by 0 bases, with 7 bases between. The DNA for the CDR3 is TGTGCCAGCAGCCAAGGACAGATTAGCAATCAGCCCCAGCATTTT. This codes for CASSQGQISNQPQHF.